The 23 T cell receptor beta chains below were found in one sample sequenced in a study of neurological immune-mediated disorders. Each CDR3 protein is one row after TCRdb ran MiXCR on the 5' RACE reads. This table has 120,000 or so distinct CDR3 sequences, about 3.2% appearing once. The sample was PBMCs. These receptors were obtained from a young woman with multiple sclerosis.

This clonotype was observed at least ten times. CDR3 loop: CASSYEKLGGTQYF. Written as DNA, the CDR3 is TGTGCCAGCAGTTACGAAAAACTCGGAGGTACGCAGTATTTT. The rearrangement joins TRBV6-2 or TRBV6-3 to TRBJ2-3, with a possible D match to TRBD2 (5 bases). V was cut by 2 bases and J by 8 bases, with 14 bases left in between. Germline loops: CDR1 MNHEY, CDR2 SVGEGT. The CDR3 length is 14 residues.

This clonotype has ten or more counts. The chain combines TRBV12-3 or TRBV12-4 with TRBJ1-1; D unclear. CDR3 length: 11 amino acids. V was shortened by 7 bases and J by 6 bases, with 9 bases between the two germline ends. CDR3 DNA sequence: TGTGCCAGCACCCTCACCGCTGAAGCTTTCTTT. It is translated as CASTLTAEAFF.

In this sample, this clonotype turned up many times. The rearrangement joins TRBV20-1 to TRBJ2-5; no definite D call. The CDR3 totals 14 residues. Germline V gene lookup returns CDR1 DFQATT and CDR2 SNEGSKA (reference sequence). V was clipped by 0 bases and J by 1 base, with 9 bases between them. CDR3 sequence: CSARDLMGQETQYF. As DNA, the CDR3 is TGCAGTGCTAGAGATCTGATGGGCCAAGAGACCCAGTACTTC.

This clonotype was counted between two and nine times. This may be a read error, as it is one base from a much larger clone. CDR3 DNA sequence: TGTGCCAGCAGCGGGACAGGGACGAGCTACTACGAGCAGTACTTC. Protein sequence: CASSGTGTSYYEQYF. The chain combines TRBV7-2 with TRBJ2-7; 9 positions agree with TRBD1. Germline-derived CDR1 and CDR2 are SGHTA and FQGNSA. V gave up 5 bases and J gave up 3 bases; unmatched junction bases: 8. This CDR3 region has 15 residues.

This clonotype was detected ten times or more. CDR3 sequence reads: CASSRSVGDTSTLTQYF. CDR3 nucleotide sequence: TGCGCCAGCAGCCGCTCCGTTGGGGATACGAGTACGCTTACGCAGTATTTT. The chain employs TRBV5-1 and TRBJ2-3; D remains ambiguous. This CDR3 contains 17 residues. The germline V gene encodes CDR1 SGHRS and CDR2 YFSETQ. The V end lost 4 bases, the J end lost 8 bases, and 26 bases lay between the germline ends.

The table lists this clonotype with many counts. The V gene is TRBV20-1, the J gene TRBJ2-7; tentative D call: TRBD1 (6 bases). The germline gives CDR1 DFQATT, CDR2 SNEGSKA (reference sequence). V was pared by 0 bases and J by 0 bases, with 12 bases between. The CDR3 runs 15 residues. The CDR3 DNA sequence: TGCAGTGCTAGAGATCAGGTGGGGGCCTCCTACGAGCAGTACTTC. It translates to CSARDQVGASYEQYF.

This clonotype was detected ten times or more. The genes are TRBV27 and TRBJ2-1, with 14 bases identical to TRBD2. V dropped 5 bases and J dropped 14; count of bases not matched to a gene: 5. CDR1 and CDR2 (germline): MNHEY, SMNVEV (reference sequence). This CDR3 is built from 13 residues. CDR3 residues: CASSPKGLAGEFF. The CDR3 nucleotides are TGTGCCAGCAGTCCGAAGGGACTAGCGGGGGAGTTCTTC.

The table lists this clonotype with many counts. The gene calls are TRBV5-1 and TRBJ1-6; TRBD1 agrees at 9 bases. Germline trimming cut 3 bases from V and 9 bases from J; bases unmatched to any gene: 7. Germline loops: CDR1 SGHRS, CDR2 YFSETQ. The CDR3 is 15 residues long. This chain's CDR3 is CASSSGQGRGSPLHF. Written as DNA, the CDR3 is TGCGCCAGCAGCTCGGGACAGGGAAGAGGTTCACCCCTCCACTTT.

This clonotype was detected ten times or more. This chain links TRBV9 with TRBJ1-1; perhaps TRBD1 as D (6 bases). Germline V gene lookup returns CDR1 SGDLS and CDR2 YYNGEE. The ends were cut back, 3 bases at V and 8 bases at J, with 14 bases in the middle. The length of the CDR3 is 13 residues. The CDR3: CASSEGGRPEAFF. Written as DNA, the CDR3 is TGTGCCAGCAGCGAGGGGGGCAGACCCGAAGCTTTCTTT.

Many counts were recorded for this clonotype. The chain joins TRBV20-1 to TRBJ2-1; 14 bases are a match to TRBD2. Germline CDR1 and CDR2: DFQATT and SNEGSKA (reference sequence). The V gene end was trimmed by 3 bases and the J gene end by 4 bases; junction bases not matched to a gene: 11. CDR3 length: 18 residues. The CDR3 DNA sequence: TGCAGTGCTAGGGGTTCCGGGACTAGCGGGAGCTCTTACAATGAGCAGTTCTTC. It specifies CSARGSGTSGSSYNEQFF.

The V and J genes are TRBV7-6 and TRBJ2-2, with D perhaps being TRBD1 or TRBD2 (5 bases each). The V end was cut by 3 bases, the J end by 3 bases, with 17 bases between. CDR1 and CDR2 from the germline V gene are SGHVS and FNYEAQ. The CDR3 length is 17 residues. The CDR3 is CASSLERGRPDTGELFF. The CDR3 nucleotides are TGTGCCAGCAGCTTGGAAAGGGGACGACCGGACACCGGGGAGCTGTTTTTT.

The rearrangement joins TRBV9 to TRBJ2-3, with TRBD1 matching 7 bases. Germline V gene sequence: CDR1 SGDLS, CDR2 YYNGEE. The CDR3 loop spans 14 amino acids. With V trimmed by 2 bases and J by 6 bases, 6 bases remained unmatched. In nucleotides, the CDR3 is TGTGCCAGCAGCGTCAATCAGGGGGTGGATACGCAGTATTTT. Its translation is CASSVNQGVDTQYF. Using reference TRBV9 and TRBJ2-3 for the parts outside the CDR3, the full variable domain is DSGVTQTPKHLITATGQRVTLRCSPRSGDLSVYWYQQSLDQGLQFLIQYYNGEERAKGNILERFSAQQFPDLHSELNLSSLELGDSALYFCASSVNQGVDTQYFGPGTRLTVL.

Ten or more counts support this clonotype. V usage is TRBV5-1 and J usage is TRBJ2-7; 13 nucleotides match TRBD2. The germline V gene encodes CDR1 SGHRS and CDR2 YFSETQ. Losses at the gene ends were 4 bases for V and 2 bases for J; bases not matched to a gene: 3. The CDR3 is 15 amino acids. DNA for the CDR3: TGCGCCAGCAGCCTAGGGACTAGCGGGACCTACGAGCAGTACTTC. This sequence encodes CASSLGTSGTYEQYF.

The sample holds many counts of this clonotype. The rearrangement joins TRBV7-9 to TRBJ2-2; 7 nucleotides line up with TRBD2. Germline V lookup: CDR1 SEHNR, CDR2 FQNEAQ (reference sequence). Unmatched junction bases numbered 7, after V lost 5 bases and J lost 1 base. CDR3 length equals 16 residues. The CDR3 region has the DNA TGTGCCAGCAGCCAAGACCTAGCGGAGAACACCGGGGAGCTGTTTTTT. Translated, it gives CASSQDLAENTGELFF.

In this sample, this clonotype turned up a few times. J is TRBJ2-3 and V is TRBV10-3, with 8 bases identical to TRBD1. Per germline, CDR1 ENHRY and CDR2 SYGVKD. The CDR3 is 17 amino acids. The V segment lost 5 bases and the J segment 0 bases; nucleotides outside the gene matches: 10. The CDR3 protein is CAISSNTGGTSTDTQYF. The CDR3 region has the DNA TGTGCCATCAGTTCCAATACAGGGGGGACTAGCACAGATACGCAGTATTTT.

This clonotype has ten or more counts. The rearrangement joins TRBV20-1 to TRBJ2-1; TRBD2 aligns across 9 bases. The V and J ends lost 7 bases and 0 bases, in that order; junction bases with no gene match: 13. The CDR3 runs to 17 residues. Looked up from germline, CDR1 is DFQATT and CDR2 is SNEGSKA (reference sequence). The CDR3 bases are TGCAGTGGAAGGGCGGGGGGGGACCCCAGCTCCTACAATGAGCAGTTCTTC. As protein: CSGRAGGDPSSYNEQFF.

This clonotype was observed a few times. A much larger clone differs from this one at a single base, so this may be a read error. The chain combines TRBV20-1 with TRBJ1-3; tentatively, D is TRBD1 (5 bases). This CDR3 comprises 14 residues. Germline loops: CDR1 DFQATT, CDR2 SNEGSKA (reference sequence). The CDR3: CSASRGDSGKTIYF. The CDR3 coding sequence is TGCAGTGCTAGTCGGGGGGACTCTGGAAAAACCATATATTTT.

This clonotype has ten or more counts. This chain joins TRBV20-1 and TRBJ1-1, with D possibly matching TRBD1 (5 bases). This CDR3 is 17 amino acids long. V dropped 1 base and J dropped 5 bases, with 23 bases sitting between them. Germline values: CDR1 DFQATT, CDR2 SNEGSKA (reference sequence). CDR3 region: CSARGEKGFGTRTEAFF. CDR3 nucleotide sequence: TGCAGTGCTAGAGGGGAGAAGGGCTTCGGGACGAGGACTGAAGCTTTCTTT.

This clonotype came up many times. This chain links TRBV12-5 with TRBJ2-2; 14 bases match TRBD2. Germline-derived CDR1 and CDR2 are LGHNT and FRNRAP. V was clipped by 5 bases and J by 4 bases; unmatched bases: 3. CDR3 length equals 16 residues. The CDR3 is CASGPGTSGGTGELFF. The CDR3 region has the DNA TGTGCTAGTGGTCCCGGGACTAGCGGGGGCACCGGGGAGCTGTTTTTT.

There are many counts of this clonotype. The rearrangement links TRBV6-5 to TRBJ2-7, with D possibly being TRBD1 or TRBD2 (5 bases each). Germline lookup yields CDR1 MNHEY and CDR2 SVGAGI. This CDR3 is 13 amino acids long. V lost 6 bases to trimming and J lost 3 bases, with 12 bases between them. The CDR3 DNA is TGTGCCAGCAGCCCGGGGCCGCGCTACGAGCAGTACTTC. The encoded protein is CASSPGPRYEQYF.

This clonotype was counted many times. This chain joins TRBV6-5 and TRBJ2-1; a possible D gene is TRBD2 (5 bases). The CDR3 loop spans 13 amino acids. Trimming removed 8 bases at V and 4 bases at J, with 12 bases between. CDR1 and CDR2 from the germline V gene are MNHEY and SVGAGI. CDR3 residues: CASSLRDYNEQFF. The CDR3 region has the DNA TGTGCCAGCTCCCTGAGGGATTACAATGAGCAGTTCTTC.

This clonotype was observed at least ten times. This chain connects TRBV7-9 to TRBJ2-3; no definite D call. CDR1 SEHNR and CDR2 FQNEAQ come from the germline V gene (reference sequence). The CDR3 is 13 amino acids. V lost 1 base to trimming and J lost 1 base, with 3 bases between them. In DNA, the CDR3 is TGTGCCAGCAGCTTAGAACGCACAGATACGCAGTATTTT. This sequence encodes CASSLERTDTQYF.

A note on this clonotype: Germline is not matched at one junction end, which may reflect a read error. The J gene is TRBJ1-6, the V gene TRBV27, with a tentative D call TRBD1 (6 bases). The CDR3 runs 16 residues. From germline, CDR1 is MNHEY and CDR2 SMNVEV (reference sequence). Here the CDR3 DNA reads TGTGCCAGCAGTATCCTCGGGGGGCGCGGTAATTCAACCCTCAACTTT. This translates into CASSILGGRGNSTLNF.